This T cell receptor beta chain was obtained from a study of blood T cell repertoires in COVID-19. Study at large: The United States, Italy and Spain provided the acute and convalescent COVID-19 samples. In each case, the material was cDNA or gDNA derived from T cells, B-cell-depleted T cells, or PBMCs.

Per the germline V gene, CDR1 is SGHVS and CDR2 is FNYEAQ. V dropped 5 bases and J dropped 5; count of bases not matched to a gene: 6. The CDR3 consists of 14 residues. Original methodology: How many nucleated cells were present was estimated from reference gene primer amplification. This table comes from immunoSEQ multiplex PCR, and its TCRdb copy is limited to in-frame clones, with some not included. V and J calls and clone size follow that table, whereas D and trimming were derived from the DNA. In the table there are some 33,000 clones, about 79% of which are singletons. The chain recombines TRBV7-6 with TRBJ2-3, with 8 nucleotides matching TRBD2. Sequencing was carried out using peripheral blood. The TCR comes from a human donor in a cohort sampled during active COVID-19. CDR3 region: CASSRSGARDTQYF. CDR3 coding DNA: TGTGCCAGCAGCCGTAGCGGGGCTAGAGATACGCAGTATTTT.